The next 24 T cell receptor beta chains were all read from a single sample in a study of blood T cell repertoires in COVID-19. The repertoire was sequenced with immunoSEQ multiplex PCR; TCRdb's copy has only in-frame clones and lacks some. The top ten clones hold over 7.5% of a sample with 45,000 to 55,000 clones, roughly 87% of them seen once. Sequencing used peripheral blood. Receptors were obtained from a man aged 45 to 65 with active COVID-19.

Only a few counts were recorded for this clone. The gene calls are TRBV10-1 and TRBJ1-4, with D possibly TRBD1 on 5 matching bases. Trimming cost V 3 bases and J 5 bases, with 10 bases left between them. This CDR3 contains 14 residues. Germline V CDR1 and CDR2: WNHNN, SYGVQD (reference sequence). The CDR3 sequence is CASSEGDGNEKLFF. The CDR3, as DNA: TGCGCCAGCAGTGAAGGGGATGGAAATGAAAAACTGTTTTTT.

The J gene is TRBJ2-1, the V gene TRBV3-1 (or the pseudogene TRBV3-2); 9 nucleotides line up with TRBD2. This CDR3 is 17 amino acids long. With V trimmed by 5 bases and J by 5 bases, 13 bases remained unmatched. Germline CDR1 reads LGHDT; CDR2 reads YNNKEL (reference sequence). The CDR3 loop reads CASSLRVAGGRNNEQFF. The DNA of the CDR3 is TGTGCCAGCAGCTTAAGGGTGGCGGGAGGGCGGAACAATGAGCAGTTCTTC.

This clone was seen a few times. The chain uses TRBV21-1 and TRBJ2-7; the table assigns TRBD1, which was not confirmed against the DNA. TRBV21-1 is classified as a pseudogene. This CDR3 has 17 residues. The CDR3 nucleotides read TGTGCCAGCAGCAAAGTAGGGGGCGGACGGAAGCCCTACGAGCAGTACTTC. Translating gives CASSKVGGGRKPYEQYF.

The chain recombines TRBV6-4 with TRBJ1-6; no firm D call. Germline V gene sequence: CDR1 MRHNA, CDR2 SNTAGT. The length of the CDR3 is 12 residues. V dropped 6 bases and J dropped 5 bases, with 5 bases sitting between them. CDR3 nucleotide sequence: TGTGCCAGCAGGAGGGATAATTCACCCCTCCACTTT. Translating it yields CASRRDNSPLHF.

This chain links TRBV5-6 with TRBJ1-6, with 7 bases matching TRBD1. The CDR3 has 15 amino acids. Germline CDR1 reads SGHDT; CDR2 reads YYEEEE. Trimming at V came to 1 base and at J to 9 bases, leaving 7 bases not matched to a gene. The CDR3 spells CASSLPGQVPSPLHF. CDR3 nucleotide sequence: TGTGCCAGCAGCTTGCCCGGACAGGTACCTTCACCCCTCCACTTT. Complete variable domain (other parts from reference TRBV5-6 and TRBJ1-6): DAGVTQSPTHLIKTRGQQVTLRCSPKSGHDTVSWYQQALGQGPQFIFQYYEEEERQRGNFPDRFSGHQFPNYSSELNVNALLLGDSALYLCASSLPGQVPSPLHFGNGTRLTVT.

V gene TRBV20-1 combines with J gene TRBJ1-2; 9 bases line up with TRBD1. CDR3 size: 14 residues. The ends lost 3 bases at V and 7 bases at J; junction bases unmatched: 9. CDR1 DFQATT and CDR2 SNEGSKA come from the germline V gene (reference sequence). CDR3 protein: CSASPQGAVGGYTF. The CDR3 region has the DNA TGCAGTGCTAGTCCACAGGGGGCTGTGGGTGGCTACACCTTC.

The CDR3 loop is CASSPTGSYGYTF. CDR3 DNA sequence: TGTGCCAGCAGCCCCACGGGGAGCTATGGCTACACCTTC. V and J are TRBV7-8 and TRBJ1-2, with D unresolved. Trimming removed 5 bases from V and 4 bases from J, with 11 bases in between. The length of the CDR3 is 13 residues. Germline V gene lookup returns CDR1 SGHVS and CDR2 FQNEAQ.

The gene calls are TRBV6-6 and TRBJ1-2; D gene unclear. Trimming shortened V by 0 bases and J by 8 bases, and 13 bases separated the two germline ends. The CDR3 loop spans 14 amino acids. Germline values: CDR1 MNHNY, CDR2 SVGAGI (reference sequence). The CDR3 is CASSYSRGSGGYTF. The CDR3 nucleotides read TGTGCCAGCAGTTACTCGAGAGGGTCGGGCGGCTACACCTTC.

The CDR3 nucleotides are TGCAGCGCTATATTCGGATTCAGACAGGGCCAAAGGAATGAGCAGTTCTTC. Translation gives CSAIFGFRQGQRNEQFF. The chain has TRBV29-1 and TRBJ2-1, with TRBD1 matching over 7 bases. CDR3 length: 17 amino acids. V dropped 7 bases and J dropped 7; count of bases not matched to a gene: 22. Germline V gene data show CDR1 as SQVTM and CDR2 as ANQGSEA.

This clone is a singleton in its sample. The V call is TRBV24-1, the J call TRBJ2-2, with D possibly matching TRBD2 (5 bases). V lost 1 base, J lost 7 bases, and 15 bases lay in between. The CDR3 covers 16 residues. CDR1 and CDR2 (germline): KGHDR, SFDVKD. The CDR3: CATSDLYPPRDGELFF. DNA of the CDR3: TGTGCCACCAGTGATTTATATCCTCCGAGGGACGGGGAGCTGTTTTTT.

V gene TRBV28 combines with J gene TRBJ1-1; D remains ambiguous. Trimming shortened V by 5 bases and J by 6 bases, and 19 bases separated the two germline ends. The CDR3 totals 15 residues. The germline V gene has CDR1 MDHEN and CDR2 SYDVKM. CDR3 residues: CASSTRRAVWPEAFF. CDR3 in DNA: TGTGCCAGCAGTACTAGGCGGGCGGTTTGGCCTGAAGCTTTCTTT.

DNA for the CDR3: TGTGCCAGCTCCTTCTCTAGCGGGAGAGGGGGGACCTACAATGAGCAGTTCTTC. This translates into CASSFSSGRGGTYNEQFF. The rearrangement links TRBV18 to TRBJ2-1; TRBD2 matches at 10 bases. CDR3 length equals 18 residues. V lost 6 bases, J lost 2 bases, and 13 bases stayed unmatched. Germline assignment: CDR1 KGHSH and CDR2 LQKENI. The entire variable domain, with the rest obtained from reference TRBV18 and TRBJ2-1, is as follows: NAGVMQNPRHLVRRRGQEARLRCSPMKGHSHVYWYRQLPEEGLKFMVYLQKENIIDESGMPKERFSAEFPKEGPSILRIQQVVRGDSAAYFCASSFSSGRGGTYNEQFFGPGTRLTVL.

The chain uses TRBV29-1 and TRBJ2-3; D not resolved. The CDR3 is made up of 14 amino acids. V lost 0 bases, J lost 1 base, and 8 bases lay in between. Germline CDR1 reads SQVTM; CDR2 reads ANQGSEA. The CDR3 DNA follows: TGCAGCGTTGAAGATAGCCTACGCACAGATACGCAGTATTTT. The encoded protein is CSVEDSLRTDTQYF.

The V call is TRBV19, the J call TRBJ1-5; D is perhaps TRBD1 (6 bases). This CDR3 region has 15 residues. CDR1 and CDR2 (germline): LNHDA, SQIVND (reference sequence). Deletions cut 3 bases from V and 3 bases from J, with 12 bases between. The CDR3 DNA reads as TGTGCCAGTAGTATTGGGGAGGGGGACAATCAGCCCCAGCATTTT. As protein: CASSIGEGDNQPQHF.

The V call is TRBV6-2 or TRBV6-3, the J call TRBJ2-3; 7 bases map to TRBD2. V shed 1 base, J shed 0 bases, and the junction held 4 bases outside the gene matches. This CDR3 has 16 residues. Germline values: CDR1 MNHEY, CDR2 SVGEGT. CDR3 coding DNA: TGTGCCAGCAGTTACTGGCTAGCGGCTAGCACAGATACGCAGTATTTT. Encoded protein: CASSYWLAASTDTQYF.

The CDR3: CASSLIPTSGGDNEQFF. DNA of the CDR3: TGTGCCAGCAGCTTAATCCCGACTAGCGGGGGGGACAATGAGCAGTTCTTC. This chain uses TRBV7-2 with TRBJ2-1; 14 bases are shared with TRBD2. V lost 2 bases and J lost 5; bases outside the gene matches: 5. The CDR3 length is 17 residues. Germline CDR1 is SGHTA and CDR2 is FQGNSA.

The J gene is TRBJ2-5, the V gene TRBV10-2; TRBD1 matches 7 bases. The CDR3 consists of 15 residues. The ends lost 5 bases at V and 2 bases at J; junction bases unmatched: 8. Germline V gene data show CDR1 as WSHSY and CDR2 as SAAADI. CDR3 sequence reads: CASSRHGTAQETQYF. CDR3 DNA sequence: TGCGCCAGCAGTAGACACGGGACAGCGCAAGAGACCCAGTACTTC.

The V call is TRBV19, the J call TRBJ1-1; D not resolved. Germline CDR1 reads LNHDA; CDR2 reads SQIVND (reference sequence). This CDR3 is built from 14 residues. Between the trimmed V and J ends, which lost 1 base and 1 base, there was a span of 7 bases. This CDR3 reads CASSIGAENTEAFF. DNA for the CDR3: TGTGCCAGTAGTATAGGGGCCGAGAACACTGAAGCTTTCTTT.

The chain has TRBV2 and TRBJ2-1, with D tentatively TRBD2 (5 bases). The CDR3 has 11 residues. CDR1 and CDR2 (germline): SNHLY, FYNNEI. V was trimmed by 6 bases and J by 13 bases, leaving 13 bases between them. CDR3 amino acids: CASRLERDQFF. The CDR3 bases are TGTGCCAGCAGGCTGGAGAGGGATCAGTTCTTC.

The chain couples TRBV3-1 (or the pseudogene TRBV3-2) to TRBJ1-2, with D possibly being TRBD1 (5 bases). Germline values: CDR1 LGHDT, CDR2 YNNKEL (reference sequence). V lost 8 bases and J lost 0, with 25 bases in between. This CDR3 is 18 amino acids long. The CDR3 protein is CASVGGRGRRPANYGYTF. Here the CDR3 DNA reads TGTGCCAGCGTCGGGGGACGAGGAAGGCGCCCCGCTAACTATGGCTACACCTTC.

J is TRBJ2-4 and V is TRBV7-9, with 9 bases matching TRBD1. CDR1 is SEHNR and CDR2 is FQNEAQ in the germline V gene (reference sequence). V shed 7 bases, J shed 1 base, and the junction held 14 bases outside the gene matches. This CDR3 is built from 18 residues. The CDR3: CASTKGSGQGFAKNIQYF. Here the CDR3 DNA reads TGTGCCAGCACCAAAGGATCGGGACAGGGATTTGCCAAAAACATTCAGTACTTC.

V usage is TRBV5-8 and J usage is TRBJ2-7, with D maybe TRBD2 (6 bases). This CDR3 comprises 16 residues. V shed 4 bases and J shed 0 bases, with 17 bases lying between them. Germline V gene lookup returns CDR1 SGHTS and CDR2 YDEGEE. As DNA, the CDR3 is TGTGCCAGCAGCCAAGGAGGGGCGCCGAGCTCCTACGAGCAGTACTTC. As protein: CASSQGGAPSSYEQYF. Complete variable domain (other parts from reference TRBV5-8 and TRBJ2-7): EAGVTQSPTHLIKTRGQQATLRCSPISGHTSVYWYQQALGLGLQFLLWYDEGEERNRGNFPPRFSGRQFPNYSSELNVNALELEDSALYLCASSQGGAPSSYEQYFGPGTRLTVT.

V is TRBV6-2 or TRBV6-3 and J is TRBJ1-2; no definite D call. The V gene's germline CDR1 is MNHEY and CDR2 SVGEGT. Trimming removed 0 bases from V and 6 bases from J, with 8 bases in between. The CDR3 is 13 amino acids. The CDR3 DNA reads as TGTGCCAGCAGTTACTCGATTTCGGATGGCTACACCTTC. Amino acids: CASSYSISDGYTF.

This rearrangement joins TRBV3-1 (or the pseudogene TRBV3-2) to TRBJ1-6; D gene unclear. The ends were cut back, 2 bases at V and 4 bases at J, with 9 bases in the middle. The length of the CDR3 is 15 residues. Germline V gene sequence: CDR1 LGHDT, CDR2 YNNKEL (reference sequence). The CDR3 protein is CASSQLQSYNSPLHF. For the CDR3, the DNA is TGTGCCAGCAGCCAACTACAGTCTTATAATTCACCCCTCCACTTT.